These T cell receptor beta chains were read from a single sample in a study of T cells in Graves' hyperthyroidism and ophthalmopathy. TCRdb processed the multiplex PCR reads anew with MiXCR; each CDR3 protein has one entry. The profile shows around 400,000 distinct CDR3 sequences, 25% of them singletons. The sample comprised blood. Receptors originate from a man in his forties or fifties with Graves' hyperthyroidism. The CDR3 runs from the conserved cysteine through the conserved F or W. D genes are given only for firm matches. Clone size is stated in some rows and not others, as once, few, many or a class when expanded.

j_call cdr3_length v_call clone_size d_call cdr3_aa cdr3_nt
TRBJ2-1 15 TRBV24-1 few TRBD2 CATSDAGTSGNEQFF TGTGCCACCAGTGATGCCGGGACTAGCGGAAATGAGCAGTTCTTC
TRBJ1-3 13 TRBV6-1 few . CASSLQDQDTIYF TGTGCCAGCAGTTTACAGGATCAGGACACCATATATTTT
TRBJ2-3 15 TRBV5-4 . TRBD2 CASSGTSARTDTQYF TGTGCCAGCAGCGGGACTAGCGCCCGCACAGATACGCAGTATTTT
TRBJ2-2 15 TRBV7-9 . . CASSGSGLNTGELFF TGTGCCAGCAGCGGTAGCGGCTTGAACACCGGGGAGCTGTTTTTT
TRBJ2-1 14 TRBV28 many TRBD2 CASTPGGSYNEQFF TGTGCCAGCACTCCGGGGGGGTCATACAATGAGCAGTTCTTC
TRBJ1-1 15 TRBV5-5 once . CASSIEKLGNTEAFF TGTGCCAGCAGCATCGAAAAGTTGGGGAACACTGAAGCTTTCTTT
TRBJ2-2 15 TRBV5-1 . TRBD2 CASSLVARETGELFF TGCGCCAGCAGCTTGGTGGCGCGGGAGACCGGGGAGCTGTTTTTT
TRBJ1-2 14 TRBV15 few TRBD1 CATSRHGTGQGYTF TGTGCCACCAGCAGGCACGGGACAGGTCAGGGCTACACCTTC
TRBJ2-7 13 TRBV3-1 . . CASSHWDSYEQYF TGTGCCAGCAGCCATTGGGACTCCTACGAGCAGTACTTC
TRBJ1-1 16 TRBV11-3 many . CASSPPGASRNTEAFF TGTGCCAGCAGCCCTCCGGGGGCTAGTCGGAACACTGAAGCTTTCTTT
TRBJ2-4 11 TRBV28 . . CASSKQESQYF TGTGCCAGCAGCAAACAAGAATCTCAGTACTTC
TRBJ2-6 18 TRBV7-3 . TRBD2 CASSLGLAGSSGANVLTF TGTGCCAGCAGCTTGGGACTAGCGGGGAGCTCTGGGGCCAACGTCCTGACTTTC
TRBJ2-3 14 TRBV9 few . CASSVQGTTDTQYF TGTGCCAGCAGCGTTCAAGGAACCACAGATACGCAGTATTTT
TRBJ1-3 16 TRBV27 . . CASSLISPETGNTIYF TGTGCCAGCAGTTTAATTTCCCCAGAGACTGGAAACACCATATATTTT
TRBJ2-1 15 TRBV10-3 few . CAIRPPSAANNEQFF TGTGCCATCAGACCGCCCTCGGCAGCTAACAATGAGCAGTTCTTC
TRBJ2-7 15 TRBV14 few TRBD2 CASSHIGLAGSEQYF TGTGCCAGCAGCCATATCGGACTAGCGGGATCCGAGCAGTACTTC
TRBJ2-1 14 TRBV30 . . CAWKSGTSNNEQFF TGTGCCTGGAAGTCCGGGACATCTAACAATGAGCAGTTCTTC
TRBJ2-7 13 TRBV29-1 many TRBD1 CSVAETGGYEQYF TGCAGCGTTGCTGAGACAGGGGGCTACGAGCAGTACTTC
TRBJ2-7 14 TRBV27 . TRBD1 CASSLGQGWYEQYF TGTGCCAGCAGTCTGGGACAGGGCTGGTACGAGCAGTACTTC
TRBJ1-5 14 TRBV28 many . CASSSPGRDQPQHF TGTGCCAGCAGTTCTCCCGGACGGGATCAGCCCCAGCATTTT
TRBJ1-1 14 TRBV7-9 . TRBD1 CASSTSGTDTEAFF TGTGCCAGCAGCACTTCCGGGACAGACACTGAAGCTTTCTTT
TRBJ2-1 16 TRBV7-9 . . CATTRGAATGYNEQFF TGTGCCACCACCCGAGGGGCAGCCACAGGATACAATGAGCAGTTCTTC
TRBJ2-1 15 TRBV28 many TRBD2 CASRSSGSSYNEQFF TGTGCCAGCAGATCTAGCGGGAGCTCCTACAATGAGCAGTTCTTC
TRBJ2-5 14 TRBV6-1 few . CASSTSPGEETQYF TGTGCCAGCAGCACTAGCCCCGGGGAAGAGACCCAGTACTTC
TRBJ1-2 11 TRBV29-1 . . CSARELYGYTF TGCAGCGCTCGAGAACTCTATGGCTACACCTTC
TRBJ2-3 16 TRBV7-9 . TRBD2 CASSLRTSGVTDTQYF TGTGCCAGCAGCCTCAGGACTAGCGGAGTGACAGATACGCAGTATTTT
TRBJ1-2 14 TRBV27 few . CASSLQGDSYGYTF TGTGCCAGCAGTTTACAGGGCGATTCCTATGGCTACACCTTC
TRBJ2-3 12 TRBV20-1 many . CSAGDLSDTQYF TGCAGTGCAGGGGACCTGTCAGATACGCAGTATTTT
TRBJ1-2 14 TRBV27 . . CASSLSGGFYGYTF TGTGCCAGCAGTTTATCTGGCGGATTCTATGGCTACACCTTC
TRBJ2-7 13 TRBV11-2 many . CASSLVRRSEQYF TGTGCCAGCAGCTTAGTTCGGAGGTCGGAGCAGTACTTC
TRBJ2-3 13 TRBV6-6 . . CASSYPGGDTQYF TGTGCCAGCAGTTACCCCGGAGGGGATACGCAGTATTTT
TRBJ2-5 15 TRBV12-3/TRBV12-4 many TRBD1 CASSFGDRGQETQYF TGTGCCAGCAGTTTTGGGGACAGGGGCCAAGAGACCCAGTACTTC
TRBJ2-1 16 TRBV10-3 few TRBD2 CAISESTSGAYNEQFF TGTGCCATCAGTGAGTCGACTAGCGGGGCCTACAATGAGCAGTTCTTC
TRBJ2-1 11 TRBV28 . . CASRGYNEQFF TGTGCCAGCAGGGGGTACAATGAGCAGTTCTTC
TRBJ1-1 13 TRBV12-3/TRBV12-4 . . CASSLGPRSEAFF TGTGCCAGCAGTTTAGGACCCCGATCCGAAGCTTTCTTT
TRBJ2-3 16 TRBV7-8 . TRBD2 CASSDTAGAGTDTQYF TGTGCCAGCAGCGATACAGCGGGAGCCGGCACAGATACGCAGTATTTT
TRBJ1-2 14 TRBV12-5 . . CASGFDSKFYGYTF TGTGCTAGTGGTTTTGACTCCAAGTTCTATGGCTACACCTTC
TRBJ1-2 10 TRBV29-1 few . CSVEQNGYTF TGCAGCGTTGAGCAGAATGGCTACACCTTC
TRBJ2-5 15 TRBV9 . . CASSPGQSHRGAQYF TGTGCCAGCAGTCCGGGGCAATCCCATAGAGGGGCCCAGTACTTC
TRBJ1-3 11 TRBV3-1 . . CASLGGNTIYF TGTGCCAGCCTTGGGGGAAACACCATATATTTT
TRBJ2-1 18 TRBV24-1 . TRBD2 CATSDPLGTSGRHNEQFF TGTGCCACCAGTGATCCACTCGGGACTAGCGGGAGGCACAATGAGCAGTTCTTC
TRBJ1-3 13 TRBV12-3/TRBV12-4 . . CASSLGLGNTIYF TGTGCCAGCAGTTTAGGTCTTGGAAACACCATATATTTT
TRBJ2-7 12 TRBV5-1 few TRBD2 CASRGGDYEQYF TGCGCCAGCCGGGGGGGGGACTACGAGCAGTACTTC
TRBJ2-1 15 TRBV24-1 few . CATSDLATSRNEQFF TGTGCCACCAGTGATTTAGCCACTAGCAGGAATGAGCAGTTCTTC
TRBJ2-7 12 TRBV27 few . CASSSTGTRLYF TGTGCCAGCAGTTCCACCGGGACACGGCTGTACTTC
TRBJ2-5 12 TRBV29-1 . . CSVGEVQETQYF TGCAGCGTTGGGGAGGTCCAAGAGACCCAGTACTTC
TRBJ1-4 14 TRBV30 few . CAWRTSQKGEKLFF TGTGCCTGGAGAACCAGTCAGAAGGGAGAAAAACTGTTTTTT
TRBJ2-7 14 TRBV18 . . CASSSSGTPNEQYF TGTGCCAGCTCATCTTCCGGGACCCCAAACGAGCAGTACTTC
TRBJ2-7 14 TRBV5-1 . TRBD2 CASSLVGGSSEQYF TGCGCCAGCAGCCTGGTCGGGGGGTCAAGTGAGCAGTACTTC
TRBJ1-1 15 TRBV11-3 . TRBD1 CASSLGGTGGTEAFF TGTGCCAGCAGCTTAGGGGGGACAGGGGGCACTGAAGCTTTCTTT
TRBJ2-1 15 TRBV24-1 . TRBD1 CATQDRARTYNEQFF TGTGCCACCCAAGACAGGGCCCGAACCTACAATGAGCAGTTCTTC
TRBJ2-1 14 TRBV19 . TRBD2 CASSVVAGTSEQFF TGTGCCAGTAGTGTCGTAGCGGGAACCTCCGAGCAGTTCTTC
TRBJ2-7 15 TRBV20-1 few TRBD2 CSASSGTSGTYEQYF TGCAGTGCTAGCTCTGGGACTAGCGGGACCTACGAGCAGTACTTC
TRBJ2-3 15 TRBV7-8 . . CASSLRGTYTDTQYF TGTGCCAGCAGCTTAAGAGGGACTTACACAGATACGCAGTATTTT
TRBJ2-7 11 TRBV12-5 few . CASGLFHEQYF TGTGCTAGTGGTTTGTTCCACGAGCAGTACTTC
TRBJ2-7 12 TRBV20-1 many . CSARLDSYEQYF TGCAGTGCTAGATTAGACAGCTACGAGCAGTACTTC
TRBJ2-5 14 TRBV24-1 . TRBD2 CATSDPGLQETQYF TGTGCCACCAGTGACCCGGGACTACAAGAGACCCAGTACTTC
TRBJ2-2 17 TRBV6-5 . TRBD1 CASSYPRTGANTGELFF TGTGCCAGCAGTTACCCTAGGACAGGCGCGAACACCGGGGAGCTGTTTTTT
TRBJ1-6 12 TRBV6-2/TRBV6-3 . . CASSYADSPLHF TGTGCCAGCAGTTACGCCGATTCACCCCTCCACTTT
TRBJ1-1 13 TRBV5-5 many . CASSLKGNTEAFF TGTGCCAGCAGCTTAAAGGGGAACACTGAAGCTTTCTTT